What follows is one TCR beta chain and its context. Its target is not known. This sample was included in a study of cytotoxic CD8 clonotypes in ibrutinib-treated CLL. Study-wide findings and caveats: Contraction or stability on treatment was seen for public clonotypes, which were uncommon. Starting clonality was above that of age-matched healthy donors and tracked circulating CD8+ T-cell counts. Sustained-remission patients were sampled at one set of times and progressing patients at different ones.

Assay used: immunoSEQ multiplex PCR; TCRdb lists only in-frame clones, some missing. Here the sample spans over 95,000 clones, approximately 58% being singletons. With cryopreserved PBMCs as the source, around 2 micrograms of genomic DNA went to TCR beta libraries. Trimming pared 2 bases from V and 8 bases from J, leaving 20 bases between. This CDR3 has 16 amino acids. Per the germline V gene, CDR1 is SGHRS and CDR2 is YFSETQ. The V gene is TRBV5-1, the J gene TRBJ1-3, with D unresolved. Sequencing used PBMCs, obtained after 24 months of ibrutinib treatment. This clonotype was obtained from a human donor with chronic lymphocytic leukemia. The CDR3 loop reads CASSFLAGWGWDTIYF. The CDR3 DNA follows: TGCGCCAGCAGCTTTCTAGCTGGGTGGGGTTGGGACACCATATATTTT.